The entry below gives a single TCR beta chain sequence along with its context. TCRdb's table, derived via immunoSEQ multiplex PCR, lists solely in-frame clones and lacks some. The data show some 85,000 clones, about four fifths seen once. The germline V gene has CDR1 SGHNT and CDR2 YYREEE (reference sequence). The CDR3 consists of 14 residues. J was trimmed by 2 bases and V by 4 bases; bases with no gene match: 3. These data come from a study of blood T cell repertoires in COVID-19. The material sequenced was peripheral blood. This receptor was taken from a man between 65 and 85 years old with COVID-19, enrolled during active disease. The rearrangement joins TRBV5-4 to TRBJ1-5; 7 positions match TRBD1. The CDR3 DNA reads TGTGCCAGCAGCCCCGGGACAGGCAATCAGCCCCAGCATTTT. It is translated as CASSPGTGNQPQHF.